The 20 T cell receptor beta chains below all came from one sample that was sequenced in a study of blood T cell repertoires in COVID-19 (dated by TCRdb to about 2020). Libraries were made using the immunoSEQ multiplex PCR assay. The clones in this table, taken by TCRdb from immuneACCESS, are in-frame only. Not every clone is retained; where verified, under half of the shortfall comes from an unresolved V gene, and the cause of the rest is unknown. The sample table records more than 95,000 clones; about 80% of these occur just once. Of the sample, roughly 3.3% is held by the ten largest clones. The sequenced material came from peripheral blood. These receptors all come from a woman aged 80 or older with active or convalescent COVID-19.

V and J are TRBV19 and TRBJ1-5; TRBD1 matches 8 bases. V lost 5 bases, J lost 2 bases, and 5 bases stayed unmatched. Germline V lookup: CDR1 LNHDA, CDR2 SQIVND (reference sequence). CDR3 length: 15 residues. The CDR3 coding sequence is TGTGCCAGTAGTCAGGGGGCGCACGGCAATCAGCCCCAGCATTTT. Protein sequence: CASSQGAHGNQPQHF.

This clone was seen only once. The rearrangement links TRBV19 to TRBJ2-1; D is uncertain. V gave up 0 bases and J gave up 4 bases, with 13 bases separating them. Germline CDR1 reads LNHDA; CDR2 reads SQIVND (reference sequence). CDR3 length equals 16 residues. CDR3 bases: TGTGCCAGTAGTATAGATCTACTGAGCCCTTACAATGAGCAGTTCTTC. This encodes CASSIDLLSPYNEQFF.

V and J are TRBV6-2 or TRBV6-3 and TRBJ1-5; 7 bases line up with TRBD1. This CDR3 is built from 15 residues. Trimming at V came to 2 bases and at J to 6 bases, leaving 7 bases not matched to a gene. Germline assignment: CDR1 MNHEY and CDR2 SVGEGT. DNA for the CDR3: TGTGCCAGCAGTTACCCGCAGGGGGGAAGTCAGCCCCAGCATTTT. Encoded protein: CASSYPQGGSQPQHF.

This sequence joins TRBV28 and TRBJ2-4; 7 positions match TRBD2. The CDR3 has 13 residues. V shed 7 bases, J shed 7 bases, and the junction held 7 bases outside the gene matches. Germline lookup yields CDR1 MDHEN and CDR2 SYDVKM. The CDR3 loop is CASTLGGTNIQYF. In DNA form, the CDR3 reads TGTGCCAGCACCCTGGGGGGGACGAACATTCAGTACTTC.

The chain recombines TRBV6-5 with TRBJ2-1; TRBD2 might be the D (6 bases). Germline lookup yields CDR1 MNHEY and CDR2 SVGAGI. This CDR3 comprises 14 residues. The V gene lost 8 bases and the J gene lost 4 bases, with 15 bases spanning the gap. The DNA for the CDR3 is TGTGCCAGCCGACTAGTTGGGGATTACAATGAGCAGTTCTTC. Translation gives CASRLVGDYNEQFF.

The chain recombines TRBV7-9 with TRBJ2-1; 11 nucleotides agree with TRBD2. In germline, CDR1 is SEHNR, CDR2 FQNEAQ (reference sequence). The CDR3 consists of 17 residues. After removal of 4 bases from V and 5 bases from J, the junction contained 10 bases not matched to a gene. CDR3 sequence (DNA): TGTGCCAGCAGCTCCGGGACTAGCGGAACCTATAACAATGAGCAGTTCTTC. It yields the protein CASSSGTSGTYNNEQFF.

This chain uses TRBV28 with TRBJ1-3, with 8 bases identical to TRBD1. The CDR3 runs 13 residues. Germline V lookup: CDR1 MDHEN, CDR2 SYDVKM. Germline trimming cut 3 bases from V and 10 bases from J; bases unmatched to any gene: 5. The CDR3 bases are TGTGCCAGCAGTTTGGACAGGGATACAACCATATATTTT. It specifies CASSLDRDTTIYF.

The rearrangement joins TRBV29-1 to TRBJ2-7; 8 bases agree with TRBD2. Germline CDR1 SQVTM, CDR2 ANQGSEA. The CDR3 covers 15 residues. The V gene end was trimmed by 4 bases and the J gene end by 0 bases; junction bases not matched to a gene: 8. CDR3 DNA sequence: TGCAGCGTTGGGGATTTAGCGGGATCCTCCTACGAGCAGTACTTC. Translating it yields CSVGDLAGSSYEQYF.

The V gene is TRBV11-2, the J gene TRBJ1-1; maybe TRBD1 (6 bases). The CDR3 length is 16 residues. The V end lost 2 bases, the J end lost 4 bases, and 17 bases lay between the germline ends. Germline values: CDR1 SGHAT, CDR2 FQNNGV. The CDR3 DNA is TGTGCCAGCAGCTTATTATGGCGTGGACAGTTCACTGAAGCTTTCTTT. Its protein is CASSLLWRGQFTEAFF.

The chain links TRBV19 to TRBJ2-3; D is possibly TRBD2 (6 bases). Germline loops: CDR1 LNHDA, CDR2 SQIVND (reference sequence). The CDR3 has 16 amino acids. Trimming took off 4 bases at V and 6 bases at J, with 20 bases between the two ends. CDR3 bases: TGTGCCAGTAGTACCCCCGGGGACTTTTTCTTTGATACGCAGTATTTT. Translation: CASSTPGDFFFDTQYF.

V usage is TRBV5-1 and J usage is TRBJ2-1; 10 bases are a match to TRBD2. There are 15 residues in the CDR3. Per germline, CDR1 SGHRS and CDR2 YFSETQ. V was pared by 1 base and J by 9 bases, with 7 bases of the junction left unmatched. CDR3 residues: CASSLQAGGLGEQFF. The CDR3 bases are TGCGCCAGCAGCTTGCAAGCGGGGGGGCTAGGTGAGCAGTTCTTC.

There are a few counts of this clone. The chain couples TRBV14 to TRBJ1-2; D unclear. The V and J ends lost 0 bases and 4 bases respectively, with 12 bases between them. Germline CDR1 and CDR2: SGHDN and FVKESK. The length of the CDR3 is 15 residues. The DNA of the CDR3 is TGTGCCAGCAGCCAAGATCGGTGGGGAGTCTATGGCTACACCTTC. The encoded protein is CASSQDRWGVYGYTF.

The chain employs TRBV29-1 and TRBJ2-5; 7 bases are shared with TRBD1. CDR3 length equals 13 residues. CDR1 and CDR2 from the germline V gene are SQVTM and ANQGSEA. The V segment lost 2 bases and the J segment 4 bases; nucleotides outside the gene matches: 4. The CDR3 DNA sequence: TGCAGCGTTGAAAAGGGGGCGGCAGAGACCCAGTACTTC. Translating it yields CSVEKGAAETQYF.

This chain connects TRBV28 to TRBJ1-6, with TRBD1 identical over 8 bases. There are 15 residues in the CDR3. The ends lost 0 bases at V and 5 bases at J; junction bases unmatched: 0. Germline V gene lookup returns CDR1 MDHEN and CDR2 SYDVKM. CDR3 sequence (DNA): TGTGCCAGCAGTTTATGGACAGGGGATAATTCACCCCTCCACTTT. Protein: CASSLWTGDNSPLHF.

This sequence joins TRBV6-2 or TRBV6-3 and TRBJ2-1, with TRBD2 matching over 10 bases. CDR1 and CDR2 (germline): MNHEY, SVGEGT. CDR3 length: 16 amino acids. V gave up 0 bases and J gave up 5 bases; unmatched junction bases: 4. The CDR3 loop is CASSYSSGRNNNEQFF. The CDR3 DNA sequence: TGTGCCAGCAGTTACTCTAGCGGGAGGAACAACAATGAGCAGTTCTTC.

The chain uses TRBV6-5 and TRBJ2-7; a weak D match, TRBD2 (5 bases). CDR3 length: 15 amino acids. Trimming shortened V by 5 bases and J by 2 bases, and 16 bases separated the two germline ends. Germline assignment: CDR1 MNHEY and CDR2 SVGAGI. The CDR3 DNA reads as TGTGCCAGCAGTAAGACACGGGGTTTCACCTACGAGCAGTACTTC. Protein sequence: CASSKTRGFTYEQYF.

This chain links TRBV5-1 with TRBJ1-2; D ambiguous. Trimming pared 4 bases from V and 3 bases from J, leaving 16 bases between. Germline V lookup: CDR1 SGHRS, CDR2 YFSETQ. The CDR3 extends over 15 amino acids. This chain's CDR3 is CASSHGEATDYGYTF. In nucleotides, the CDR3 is TGCGCCAGCAGCCACGGGGAGGCAACTGACTATGGCTACACCTTC.

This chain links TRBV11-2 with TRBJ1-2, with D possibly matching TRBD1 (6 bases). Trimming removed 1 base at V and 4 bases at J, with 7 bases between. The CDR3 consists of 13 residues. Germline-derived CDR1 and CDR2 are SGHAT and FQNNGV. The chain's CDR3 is CASSLGGGYGYTF. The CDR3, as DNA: TGTGCCAGCAGCTTAGGAGGGGGCTATGGCTACACCTTC.

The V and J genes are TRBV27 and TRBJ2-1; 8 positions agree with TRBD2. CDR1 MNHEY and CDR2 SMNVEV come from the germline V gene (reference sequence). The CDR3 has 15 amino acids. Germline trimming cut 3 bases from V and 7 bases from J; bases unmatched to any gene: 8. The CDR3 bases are TGTGCCAGCAGTTTTAGGGCTAGCGGGCCGAATGAGCAGTTCTTC. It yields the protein CASSFRASGPNEQFF.

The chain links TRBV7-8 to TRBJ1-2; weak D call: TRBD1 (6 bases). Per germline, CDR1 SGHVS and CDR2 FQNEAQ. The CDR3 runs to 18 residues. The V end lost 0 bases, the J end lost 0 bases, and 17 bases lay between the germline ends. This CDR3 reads CASSLASGGFVSNYGYTF. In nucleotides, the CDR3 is TGTGCCAGCAGCTTAGCGAGTGGGGGCTTTGTGTCTAACTATGGCTACACCTTC. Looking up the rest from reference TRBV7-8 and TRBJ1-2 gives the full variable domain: GAGVSQSPRYKVAKRGQDVALRCDPISGHVSLFWYQQALGQGPEFLTYFQNEAQLDKSGLPSDRFFAERPEGSVSTLKIQRTQQEDSAVYLCASSLASGGFVSNYGYTFGSGTRLTVV.